These T cell receptor beta chains were read from a single sample in a study of control samples from healthy donors and cancer patients. Produced via immunoSEQ multiplex PCR; TCRdb's table is partial and in-frame only. The sample consists of 78,000 or so clones, less than 90% of them appearing once. The sequenced material came from blood. The receptors shown here come from a woman in her fifties or sixties in good health. The CDR3 runs from the conserved cysteine through the conserved F or W. A D gene is named only where the DNA matches it firmly. Part of the rows lack a size; the others show once, few, many or a class for expanded clones.

J gene | D gene | clone size | V gene | CDR3 DNA | CDR3 protein
TRBJ2-5 | - | - | TRBV12-3/TRBV12-4 | TGTGCCAGCAGCCCAGATGAGACCCAGTACTTC | CASSPDETQYF
TRBJ1-1 | - | once | TRBV30 | TGTGCCTGGGTTCGTAGGGGGAACACTGAAGCTTTCTTT | CAWVRRGNTEAFF
TRBJ1-5 | TRBD1 | - | TRBV7-9 | TGTGCCAGCAGCTTAGGACAGGGGGCAGGCCAGCCCCAGCATTTT | CASSLGQGAGQPQHF
TRBJ2-7 | - | - | TRBV6-5 | TGTGCCAGCTTTGGACAGTACGAGCAGTACTTC | CASFGQYEQYF
TRBJ1-1 | - | - | TRBV6-2/TRBV6-3 | TGTGCCAGCAGCCTCGTTTCGAACACTGAAGCTTTCTTT | CASSLVSNTEAFF
TRBJ2-7 | TRBD2 | once | TRBV7-2 | TGTGCCAGCAGCTTAGTTGCTAGCGGTTACGAGCAGTACTTC | CASSLVASGYEQYF
TRBJ1-1 | - | - | TRBV28 | TGTGCCAGCAGTCCCCCTGAGATTTACACTGAAGCTTTCTTT | CASSPPEIYTEAFF
TRBJ1-2 | - | - | TRBV28 | TGTGCCAGCGCACAACTGGGGGGCTACACCTTC | CASAQLGGYTF
TRBJ2-1 | - | - | TRBV19 | TGTGCCAGTAGTATAAGGACGTCCCGGGGCTCCTACAATGAGCAGTTCTTC | CASSIRTSRGSYNEQFF
TRBJ1-1 | TRBD1 | few | TRBV5-1 | TGCGCCAGCAGCGAAGGGGGCCTCGGGGCTTTCTTT | CASSEGGLGAFF
TRBJ1-4 | - | few | TRBV11-2 | TGTGCCAGCAGCTTACCCCTCAATGAAAAACTGTTTTTT | CASSLPLNEKLFF
TRBJ2-1 | - | - | TRBV3-1/TRBV3-2 | TGTGCCAGCAGTCCTAGAGGCTCCAATGAGCAGTTCTTC | CASSPRGSNEQFF
TRBJ2-1 | TRBD2 | - | TRBV3-1/TRBV3-2 | TGTGCCAGCAGCCAGATACTAGCGGGAGGGGTAAATGAGCAGTTCTTC | CASSQILAGGVNEQFF
TRBJ1-6 | - | - | TRBV2 | TGTGCCAGCATGACCGAAGGGGGTTCACCCCTCCACTTT | CASMTEGGSPLHF
TRBJ2-7 | TRBD1 | - | TRBV28 | TGTGCCAGCAGTTCGACCTCCGGGACAGAGTTCTACGAGCAGTACTTC | CASSSTSGTEFYEQYF
TRBJ1-1 | - | - | TRBV29-1 | TGCAGCGTTGAAGAGGGAGTAATGAACACTGAAGCTTTCTTT | CSVEEGVMNTEAFF
TRBJ1-5 | TRBD1 | - | TRBV12-3/TRBV12-4 | TGTGCCAGCAGTCGGGACAGCCATCAGCCCCAGCATTTT | CASSRDSHQPQHF
TRBJ1-2 | - | - | TRBV7-2 | TGTGCCAGCAGCCGGGCACACGATCTAGGCTATGGCTACACCTTC | CASSRAHDLGYGYTF
TRBJ2-1 | - | - | TRBV11-2 | TGTGCTTCCCAGCTTAGTTACGTGGGAGCACGGATCAATGAGCAGTTCTTC | CASQLSYVGARINEQFF
TRBJ1-4 | - | - | TRBV30 | TGTGCCTGGGGTACTCCCGGGACCTTCGGTGAAAAACTGTTTTTT | CAWGTPGTFGEKLFF
TRBJ1-1 | - | - | TRBV11-2 | TGTGCCAGCAGCCGGGACATCACTATAGCTTTCTTT | CASSRDITIAFF
TRBJ2-6 | - | - | TRBV9 | TGTGCCAGCAGCGCGGTACGGAGCTTGGCCAACGTCCTGACTTTC | CASSAVRSLANVLTF
TRBJ2-7 | TRBD2 | - | TRBV11-2 | TGTGCCAGCAGCCAATTGGGCGGGGGGACATCCTACGAGCAGTACTTC | CASSQLGGGTSYEQYF
TRBJ2-3 | - | - | TRBV19 | TGTGCCAGTCTTTCAACACAGGGACTCACAGATACGCAGTATTTT | CASLSTQGLTDTQYF
TRBJ2-3 | TRBD1 | once | TRBV6-2/TRBV6-3 | TGTGCCAGCAGTACCGGACAGGGGGCAACAGATACGCAGTATTTT | CASSTGQGATDTQYF